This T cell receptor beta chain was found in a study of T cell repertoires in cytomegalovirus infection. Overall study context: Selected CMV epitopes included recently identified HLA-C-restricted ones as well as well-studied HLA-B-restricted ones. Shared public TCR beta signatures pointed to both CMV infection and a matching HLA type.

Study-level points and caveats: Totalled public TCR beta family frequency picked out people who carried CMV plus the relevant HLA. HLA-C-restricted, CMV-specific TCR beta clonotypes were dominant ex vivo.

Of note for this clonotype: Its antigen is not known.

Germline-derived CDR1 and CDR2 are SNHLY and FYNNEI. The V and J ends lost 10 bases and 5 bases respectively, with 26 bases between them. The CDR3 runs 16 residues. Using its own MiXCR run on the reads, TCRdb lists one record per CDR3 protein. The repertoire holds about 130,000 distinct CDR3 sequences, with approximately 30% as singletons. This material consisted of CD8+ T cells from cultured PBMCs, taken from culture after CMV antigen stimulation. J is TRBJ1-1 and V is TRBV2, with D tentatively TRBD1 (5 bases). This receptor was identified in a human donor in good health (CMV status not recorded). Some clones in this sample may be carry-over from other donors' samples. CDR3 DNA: TGTGCCACCCAAGGTACCTCAGACAGAGTGGAGACTGAAGCTTTCTTT. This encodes CATQGTSDRVETEAFF.